What follows are 9 T cell receptor beta chains derived from one specimen sequenced in a study of blood T cell repertoires in COVID-19. Clones were sequenced by immunoSEQ multiplex PCR, and TCRdb holds only the in-frame ones, with some missing. The sample contains just over 300,000 clones, over 85% of which appear only once. The source material was peripheral blood. These receptors all come from a woman aged 25 to 39 with COVID-19, enrolled during active disease.

This clone was counted once. The gene calls are TRBV13 and TRBJ2-3; TRBD2 matches 13 bases. CDR1 and CDR2 (germline): PRHDT, FYEKMQ (reference sequence). This CDR3 spans 17 amino acids. The V segment lost 5 bases and the J segment 6 bases; nucleotides outside the gene matches: 11. The CDR3 DNA reads TGTGCCAGCAGCCCATGGACTAGCGGGGGCCCCGGGGATACGCAGTATTTT. It translates to CASSPWTSGGPGDTQYF.

The chain has TRBV19 and TRBJ2-1; possibly TRBD2 for D (6 bases). The germline V gene has CDR1 LNHDA and CDR2 SQIVND (reference sequence). This CDR3 contains 14 residues. V gave up 4 bases and J gave up 8 bases, with 15 bases separating them. For the CDR3, the DNA is TGTGCCAGTAGTAGTTCTAGCGCGCGGGATGAGCAGTTCTTC. It specifies CASSSSSARDEQFF.

J is TRBJ1-4 and V is TRBV28; D gene ambiguous. The CDR3 runs 18 residues. Germline lookup yields CDR1 MDHEN and CDR2 SYDVKM. V was shortened by 5 bases and J by 0 bases, with 19 bases between the two germline ends. The CDR3 coding sequence is TGTGCCAGCAGTCCCCTTACAGCCGGCCTATCAACTAATGAAAAACTGTTTTTT. It yields the protein CASSPLTAGLSTNEKLFF.

This clone was detected once. The V call is TRBV15, the J call TRBJ2-1, with TRBD2 matching 8 bases. The CDR3 is 15 residues long. Germline V gene lookup returns CDR1 LNHNV and CDR2 YYDKDF (reference sequence). Trimming at V came to 6 bases and at J to 6 bases, leaving 10 bases not matched to a gene. Here the CDR3 reads CATSLPSGGGNEQFF. CDR3 nucleotides: TGTGCCACCAGTCTTCCCTCCGGGGGGGGCAATGAGCAGTTCTTC.

This clone was recorded once. J is TRBJ1-4 and V is TRBV12-5, with TRBD1 as a possible D gene (5 bases). Germline V gene lookup returns CDR1 LGHNT and CDR2 FRNRAP. Trimming shortened V by 6 bases and J by 4 bases, and 12 bases separated the two germline ends. There are 14 residues in the CDR3. The DNA of the CDR3 is TGTGCTAGTGGGTTCGGGGGGTATAATGAAAAACTGTTTTTT. Protein sequence: CASGFGGYNEKLFF.

The genes are TRBV6-2 or TRBV6-3 and TRBJ2-4; D may be TRBD1 (7 bases). Trimming removed 6 bases at V and 5 bases at J, with 17 bases between. Germline V CDR1 and CDR2: MNHEY, SVGEGT. The CDR3 length is 15 residues. The CDR3 DNA reads TGTGCCAGCAGCAAAGGAGGAGGGGGCCAAAACATTCAGTACTTC. Translation gives CASSKGGGGQNIQYF.

The chain recombines TRBV5-1 with TRBJ2-1; weak D call: TRBD2 (6 bases). The CDR3 consists of 14 residues. Germline loops: CDR1 SGHRS, CDR2 YFSETQ. V lost 4 bases to trimming and J lost 6 bases, with 14 bases between them. The CDR3, as DNA: TGCGCCAGCAGCGACGGAGGGGTATCCAATGAGCAGTTCTTC. This codes for CASSDGGVSNEQFF. The full variable domain, its missing parts supplied by reference TRBV5-1 and TRBJ2-1, is KAGVTQTPRYLIKTRGQQVTLSCSPISGHRSVSWYQQTPGQGLQFLFEYFSETQRNKGNFPGRFSGRQFSNSRSEMNVSTLELGDSALYLCASSDGGVSNEQFFGPGTRLTVL.

J is TRBJ1-4 and V is TRBV2; D is perhaps TRBD1 (5 bases). Germline V gene data show CDR1 as SNHLY and CDR2 as FYNNEI. V was clipped by 8 bases and J by 0 bases, with 13 bases between them. This CDR3 region has 15 residues. The CDR3 DNA reads TGTGCCAGCTTCCTACAGGAGACAACTAATGAAAAACTGTTTTTT. Translation: CASFLQETTNEKLFF.

The V gene is TRBV28, the J gene TRBJ2-7; the D gene is possibly TRBD2 (6 bases). Trimming removed 6 bases at V and 3 bases at J, with 21 bases between. The CDR3 has 16 amino acids. Germline CDR1 reads MDHEN; CDR2 reads SYDVKM. The CDR3 is CASSRHEAGRFYEQYV. The CDR3 bases are TGTGCCAGCAGCAGGCATGAGGCGGGACGGTTCTACGAGCAGTACGTC.